A single TCR beta chain is shown here with its context. Other DNA sequences in the sample encode the same CDR3. This record comes from a study of cytomegalovirus exposure and HLA in healthy donors. Researchers ran the PCR with 60 Vbeta and 13 Jbeta primers. TCRdb's copy holds only in-frame clones and misses some; the assay was immunoSEQ multiplex PCR. The sample holds around 100,000 clones, around 82% seen once. The V gene's germline CDR1 is MDHEN and CDR2 SYDVKM. The CDR3 spans 15 residues. Trimming removed 10 bases at V and 12 bases at J, with 30 bases between. Though probably carrying unrecorded immune exposures, donors were nominally healthy at sampling.

The chain carries TRBV28 and TRBJ1-2; perhaps TRBD1 as D (6 bases). This TCR was sampled from a woman in her 40s in good health and CMV-seronegative. The sequencing sample was made of PBMCs. For the CDR3, the DNA is TGTGCCACCACCATATATGGCTTCCCGGGGCAGGGGAACACCTTC. Protein: CATTIYGFPGQGNTF.